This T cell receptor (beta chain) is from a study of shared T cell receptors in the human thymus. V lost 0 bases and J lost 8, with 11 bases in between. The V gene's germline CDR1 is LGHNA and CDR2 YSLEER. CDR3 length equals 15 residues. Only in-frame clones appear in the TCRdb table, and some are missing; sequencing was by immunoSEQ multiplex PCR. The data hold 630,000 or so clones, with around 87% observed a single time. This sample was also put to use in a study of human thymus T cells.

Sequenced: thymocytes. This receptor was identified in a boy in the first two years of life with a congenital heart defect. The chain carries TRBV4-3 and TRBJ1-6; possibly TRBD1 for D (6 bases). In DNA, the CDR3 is TGCGCCAGCAGCCAAGATTGTACAGGGCATTCACCCCTCCACTTT. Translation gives CASSQDCTGHSPLHF.